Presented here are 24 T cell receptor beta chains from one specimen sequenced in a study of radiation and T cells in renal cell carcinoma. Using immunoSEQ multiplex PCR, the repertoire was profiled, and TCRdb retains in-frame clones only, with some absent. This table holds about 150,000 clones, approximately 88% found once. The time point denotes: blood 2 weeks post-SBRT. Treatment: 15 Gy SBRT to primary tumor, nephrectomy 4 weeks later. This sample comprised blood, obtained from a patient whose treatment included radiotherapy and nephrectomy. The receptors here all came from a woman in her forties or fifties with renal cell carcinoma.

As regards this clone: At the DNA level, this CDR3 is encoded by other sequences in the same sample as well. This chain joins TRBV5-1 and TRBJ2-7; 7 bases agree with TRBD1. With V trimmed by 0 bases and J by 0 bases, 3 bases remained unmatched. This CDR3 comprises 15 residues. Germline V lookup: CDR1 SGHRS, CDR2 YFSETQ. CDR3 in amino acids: CASSLDGTDSYEQYF. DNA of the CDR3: TGCGCCAGCAGCTTGGATGGGACAGACTCCTACGAGCAGTACTTC.

The DNA of the CDR3 is TGTGCCAGCAGCTCCGCCGGGACAGGGAATGAAAAACTGTTTTTT. As protein: CASSSAGTGNEKLFF. This chain uses TRBV7-9 with TRBJ1-4; 9 bases match TRBD1. Germline trimming cut 4 bases from V and 5 bases from J; bases unmatched to any gene: 5. CDR1 SEHNR and CDR2 FQNEAQ come from the germline V gene (reference sequence). This CDR3 is 15 amino acids long. Looking up the rest from reference TRBV7-9 and TRBJ1-4 gives the full variable domain: DTGVSQNPRHKITKRGQNVTFRCDPISEHNRLYWYRQTLGQGPEFLTYFQNEAQLEKSRLLSDRFSAERPKGSFSTLEIQRTEQGDSAMYLCASSSAGTGNEKLFFGSGTQLSVL.

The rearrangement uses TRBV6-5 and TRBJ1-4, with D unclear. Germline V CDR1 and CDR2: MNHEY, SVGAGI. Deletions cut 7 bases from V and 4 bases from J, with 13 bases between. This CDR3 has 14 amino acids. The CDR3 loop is CASKPGTGNEKLFF. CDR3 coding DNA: TGTGCCAGCAAACCAGGAACCGGTAATGAAAAACTGTTTTTT.

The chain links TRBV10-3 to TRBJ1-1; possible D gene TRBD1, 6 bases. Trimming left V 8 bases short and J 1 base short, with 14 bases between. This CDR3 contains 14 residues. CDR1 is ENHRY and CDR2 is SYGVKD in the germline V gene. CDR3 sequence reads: CAIGAGAENTEAFF. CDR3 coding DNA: TGTGCCATCGGTGCGGGGGCAGAGAACACTGAAGCTTTCTTT.

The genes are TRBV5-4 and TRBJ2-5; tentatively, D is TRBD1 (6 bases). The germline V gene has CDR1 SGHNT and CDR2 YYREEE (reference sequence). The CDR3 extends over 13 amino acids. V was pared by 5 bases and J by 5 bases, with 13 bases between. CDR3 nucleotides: TGTGCCAGCAGTTACAGGGTTGGGGAGACCCAGTACTTC. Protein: CASSYRVGETQYF. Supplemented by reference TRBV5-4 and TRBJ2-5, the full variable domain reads ETGVTQSPTHLIKTRGQQVTLRCSSQSGHNTVSWYQQALGQGPQFIFQYYREEENGRGNFPPRFSGLQFPNYSSELNVNALELDDSALYLCASSYRVGETQYFGPGTRLLVL.

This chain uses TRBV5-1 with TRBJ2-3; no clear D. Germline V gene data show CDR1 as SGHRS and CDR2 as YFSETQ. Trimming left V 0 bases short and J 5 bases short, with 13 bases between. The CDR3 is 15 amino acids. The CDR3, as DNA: TGCGCCAGCAGCTTGGGCGGCCTAGATCGAGATACGCAGTATTTT. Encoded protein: CASSLGGLDRDTQYF.

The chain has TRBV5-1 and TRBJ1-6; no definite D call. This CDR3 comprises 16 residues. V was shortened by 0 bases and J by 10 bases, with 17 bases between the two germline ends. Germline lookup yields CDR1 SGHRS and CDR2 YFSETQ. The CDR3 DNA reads TGCGCCAGCAGCTTGGAAGCGGGCCTAGCAGTGTCACCCCTCCACTTT. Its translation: CASSLEAGLAVSPLHF.

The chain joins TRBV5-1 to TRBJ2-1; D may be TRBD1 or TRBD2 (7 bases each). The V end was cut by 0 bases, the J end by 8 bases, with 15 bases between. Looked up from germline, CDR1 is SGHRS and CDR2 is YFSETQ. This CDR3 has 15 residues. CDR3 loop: CASSLVRQGGHEQFF. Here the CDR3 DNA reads TGCGCCAGCAGCTTGGTTAGACAGGGAGGGCATGAGCAGTTCTTC.

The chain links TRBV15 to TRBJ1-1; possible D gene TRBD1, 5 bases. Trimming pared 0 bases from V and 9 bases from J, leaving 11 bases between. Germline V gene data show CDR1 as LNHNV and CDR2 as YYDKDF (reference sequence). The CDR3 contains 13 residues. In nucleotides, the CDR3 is TGTGCCACCAGCAGAGATCACGGGGGTAAAGCTTTCTTT. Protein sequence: CATSRDHGGKAFF.

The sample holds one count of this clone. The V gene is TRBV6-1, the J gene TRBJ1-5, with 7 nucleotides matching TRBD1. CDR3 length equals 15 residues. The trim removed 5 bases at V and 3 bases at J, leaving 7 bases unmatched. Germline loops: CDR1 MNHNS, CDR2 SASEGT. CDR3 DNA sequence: TGTGCCAGCAGTCCACAGGGGATTGCCAATCAGCCCCAGCATTTT. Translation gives CASSPQGIANQPQHF.

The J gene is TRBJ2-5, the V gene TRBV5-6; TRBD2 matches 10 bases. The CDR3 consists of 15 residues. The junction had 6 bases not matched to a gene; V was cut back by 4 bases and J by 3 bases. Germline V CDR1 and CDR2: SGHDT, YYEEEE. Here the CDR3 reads CASSGLAGAEETQYF. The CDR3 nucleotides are TGTGCCAGCAGCGGGCTAGCGGGGGCAGAAGAGACCCAGTACTTC.

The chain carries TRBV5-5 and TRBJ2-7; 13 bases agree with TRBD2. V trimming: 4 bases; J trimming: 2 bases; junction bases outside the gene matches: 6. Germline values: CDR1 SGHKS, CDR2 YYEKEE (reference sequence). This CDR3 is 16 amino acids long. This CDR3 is CASSPPGLAGTYEQYF. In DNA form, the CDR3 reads TGTGCCAGCAGCCCCCCGGGACTAGCGGGGACCTACGAGCAGTACTTC.

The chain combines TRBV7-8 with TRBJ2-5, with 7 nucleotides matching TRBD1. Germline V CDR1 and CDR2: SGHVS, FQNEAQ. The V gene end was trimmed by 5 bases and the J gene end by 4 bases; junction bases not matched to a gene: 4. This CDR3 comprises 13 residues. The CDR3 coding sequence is TGTGCCAGCAGCCGGGACAGAGGAGAGACCCAGTACTTC. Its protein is CASSRDRGETQYF. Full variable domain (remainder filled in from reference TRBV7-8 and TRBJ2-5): GAGVSQSPRYKVAKRGQDVALRCDPISGHVSLFWYQQALGQGPEFLTYFQNEAQLDKSGLPSDRFFAERPEGSVSTLKIQRTQQEDSAVYLCASSRDRGETQYFGPGTRLLVL.

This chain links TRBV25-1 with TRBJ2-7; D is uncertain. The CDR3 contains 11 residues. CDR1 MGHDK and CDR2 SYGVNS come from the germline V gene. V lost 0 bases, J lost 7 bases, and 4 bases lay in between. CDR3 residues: CASSEYAEQYF. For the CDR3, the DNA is TGTGCCAGCAGTGAATATGCAGAGCAGTACTTC.

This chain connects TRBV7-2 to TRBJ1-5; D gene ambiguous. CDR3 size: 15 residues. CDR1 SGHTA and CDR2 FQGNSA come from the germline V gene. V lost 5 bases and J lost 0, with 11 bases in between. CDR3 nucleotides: TGTGCCAGCAGCCCCCAGGCGGGTAGCAATCAGCCCCAGCATTTT. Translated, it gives CASSPQAGSNQPQHF.

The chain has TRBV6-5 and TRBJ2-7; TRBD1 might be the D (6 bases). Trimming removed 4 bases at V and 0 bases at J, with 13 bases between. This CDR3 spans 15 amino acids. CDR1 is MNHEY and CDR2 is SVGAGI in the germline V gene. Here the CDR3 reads CASSSRQANSYEQYF. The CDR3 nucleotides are TGTGCCAGCAGTTCCCGACAGGCAAACTCCTACGAGCAGTACTTC.

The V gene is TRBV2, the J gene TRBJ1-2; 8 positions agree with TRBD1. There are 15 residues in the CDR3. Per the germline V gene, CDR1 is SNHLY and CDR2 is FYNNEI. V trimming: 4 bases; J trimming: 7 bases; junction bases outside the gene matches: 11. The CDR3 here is CASSVQGQGRAGYTF. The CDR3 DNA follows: TGTGCCAGCAGTGTTCAAGGACAGGGACGGGCTGGCTACACCTTC.

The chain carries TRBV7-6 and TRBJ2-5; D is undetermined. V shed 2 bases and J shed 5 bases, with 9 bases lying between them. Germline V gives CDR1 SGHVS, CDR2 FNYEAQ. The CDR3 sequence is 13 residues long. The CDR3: CASSLYGYETQYF. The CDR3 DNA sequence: TGTGCCAGCAGCTTATACGGATACGAGACCCAGTACTTC.

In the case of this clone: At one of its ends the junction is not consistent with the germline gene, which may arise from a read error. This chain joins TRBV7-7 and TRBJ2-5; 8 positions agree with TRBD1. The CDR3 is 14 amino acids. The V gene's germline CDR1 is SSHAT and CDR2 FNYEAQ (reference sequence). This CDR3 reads CASSLAGGLETQYF. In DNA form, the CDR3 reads TGTGCTAGCAGCTTAGCAGGGGGCCTGGAGACCCAGTACTTC.

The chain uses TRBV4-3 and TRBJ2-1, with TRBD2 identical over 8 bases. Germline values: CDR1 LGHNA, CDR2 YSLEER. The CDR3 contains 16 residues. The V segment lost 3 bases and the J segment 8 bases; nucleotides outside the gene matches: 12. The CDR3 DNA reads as TGCGCCAGCAGCCAGGACAACTCGCGGGGGGACGATGAGCAGTTCTTC. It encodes CASSQDNSRGDDEQFF.

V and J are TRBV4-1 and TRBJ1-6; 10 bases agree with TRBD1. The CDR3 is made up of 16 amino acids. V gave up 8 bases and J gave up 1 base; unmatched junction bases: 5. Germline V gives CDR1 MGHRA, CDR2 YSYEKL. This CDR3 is CASPRTGGSYNSPLHF. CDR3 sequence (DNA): TGCGCCAGCCCCCGGACAGGGGGTTCCTATAATTCACCCCTCCACTTT.

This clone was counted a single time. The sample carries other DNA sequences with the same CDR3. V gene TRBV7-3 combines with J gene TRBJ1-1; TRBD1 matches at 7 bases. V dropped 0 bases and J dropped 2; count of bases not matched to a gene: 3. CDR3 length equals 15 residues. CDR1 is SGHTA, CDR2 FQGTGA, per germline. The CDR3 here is CASSLTRDRNTEAFF. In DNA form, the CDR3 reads TGTGCCAGCAGCTTAACCCGGGACAGAAACACTGAAGCTTTCTTT.

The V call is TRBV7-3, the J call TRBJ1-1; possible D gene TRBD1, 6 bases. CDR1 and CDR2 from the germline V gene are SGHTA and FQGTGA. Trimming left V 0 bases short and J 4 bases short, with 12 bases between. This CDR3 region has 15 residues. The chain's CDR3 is CASSLTAQGGTEAFF. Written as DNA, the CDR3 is TGTGCCAGCAGCTTAACGGCACAGGGAGGCACTGAAGCTTTCTTT.

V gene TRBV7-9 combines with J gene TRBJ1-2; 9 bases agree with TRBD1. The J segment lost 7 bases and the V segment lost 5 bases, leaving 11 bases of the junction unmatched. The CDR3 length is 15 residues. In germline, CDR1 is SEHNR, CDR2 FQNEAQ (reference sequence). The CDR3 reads CASSKDRGSGRGYTF. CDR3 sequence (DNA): TGTGCCAGCAGCAAGGACAGGGGTTCGGGACGTGGCTACACCTTC.